This T cell receptor (beta chain) appears in the sequencing data of a study of blood T cell repertoires in COVID-19. Overall study context: Whether acute or convalescent, the COVID-19 samples came from the United States, Italy and Spain. In each case, the material was cDNA or gDNA derived from T cells, B-cell-depleted T cells, or PBMCs.

From germline, CDR1 is SGHTS and CDR2 YDEGEE. V lost 4 bases, J lost 8 bases, and 10 bases stayed unmatched. The CDR3 spans 15 residues. Source study methods: Cell counts per sample came from amplifying reference gene primers. Clones were read by immunoSEQ multiplex PCR, and TCRdb kept only the in-frame ones, dropping some. V, J and clone size are those of that table, while D and trimming were read from the DNA. The table has roughly 260,000 clones, approximately 86% seen once; the top ten hold around 9.1%. The sequencing input was peripheral blood. The receptor's source is a man in his forties or fifties who had recovered from COVID-19. This sequence joins TRBV5-8 and TRBJ2-1; 9 bases agree with TRBD2. The CDR3 sequence: CASSPRGGQGHEQFF. As DNA, the CDR3 is TGTGCCAGCAGCCCGCGGGGGGGCCAAGGCCATGAGCAGTTCTTC.